Sequencing of this T cell receptor (beta chain) was carried out in a study of blood T cells in healthy people across ages (dated by TCRdb to the mid-2010s). Study-wide context: In model experiments, template switching captured roughly one uniquely barcoded TCR beta cDNA molecule for every two T cells. To avoid experimental bias, donors of different ages were distributed randomly across sequencing lanes. The study measured age-related changes in TCR beta repertoire diversity using deep sequencing normalized with unique cDNA molecular identifiers. Donors were grouped into four age groups: young (average approximately 15 years), middle-aged (39), aged (over 55) and long-lived (82). The study analyzed two additional independent replicas of 1 million unique cDNA reads from the same blood draw for two donors, one aged 18 to 29 and one aged 80 or older. What the research found in general, with its limitations: Because the CMV infection status of the donors was unknown, age-related changes in expanded clonotypes may potentially have been confounded. Bulk unsorted PBMC profiling prevented conclusive comparison of naive and antigen-experienced compartments. The percentage of naive T cells measured by flow cytometry correlated strongly with observed TCR beta diversity. As age increased, observed TCR beta diversity per million T cells dropped in a roughly linear way, and a significant reduction was already evident by age around 41. Estimates of total diversity from one million sequenced T cells were regarded as lower bounds and underestimates. The long-lived group showed more naive CD4+ T cells, fewer expanded clones and increased TCR diversity than the aged group, suggesting age selection.

Systemically healthy Caucasian individuals from Russia, 35 to 50 in total and aged 6 to 90 years, were included as donors. Around 9.9 milliliters of peripheral blood were collected from each donor into EDTA-treated Vacutainer tubes. Ficoll-Paque density-gradient centrifugation was used to isolate PBMCs, with at least 6.5 million per sample. Total RNA, at least 6 micrograms per sample, was extracted from PBMCs with Trizol reagent. For every donor, an aliquot of PBMCs went through flow cytometry to measure the percentages of naive CD45RAhigh/CD27high T cells. Looking up the germline V gene yields CDR1 SGDLS and CDR2 YYNGEE. Measured from the cysteine to the phenylalanine, the CDR3 is 16 residues long. Only the CDR3 region is kept as DNA, spanning 48 bases read in frame from base 1. Between the V and J ends, shortened by 2 bases and 0 bases respectively, the junction contains 13 bases. The method was 5' RACE. These reads were obtained on an Illumina HiSeq 2500. A second roughly 6 to 12 cycle PCR used a sample-barcoded 5' primer and a J-beta primer mix. A template-switch 5' adaptor carrying 12 random nucleotides introduced a unique molecular identifier onto each TCR beta cDNA molecule. Each sample yielded at least 2.5 million CDR3-containing paired-end reads. The Mint cDNA synthesis kit, primed by a TRBC-specific oligonucleotide, was used to synthesize first-strand cDNA from all RNA. Following uracil-DNA glycosylase treatment, all cDNA underwent a first 18-cycle PCR with the universal primers M1SS and BC2_uni_R. The authors' analysis ran thus. Each sample was normalized by randomly selecting 1 million high-quality reads, each carrying a distinct molecular identifier. Instead of being binned into consensus sequences, reads that shared molecular identifiers were thrown out. MiTCR, set to a Q25 quality threshold and the strictest error-elimination algorithm, was used for CDR3 identification, clonotype clustering and error correction. A nonparametric unseen species model with Euler transformation was used to estimate a lower bound on total TCR beta diversity. Using fastp trimming at Q25 and MiXCR clonotype assembly, TCRdb reanalyzed the public sequencing data and kept in-frame beta chains. Each entry is one CDR3 protein sequence, shown with its most common DNA and genes. These V and J calls derive from TCRdb rather than the authors' analysis. This sample comprises roughly 930,000 distinct CDR3 sequences, 45% to 50% of them detected only once. The biggest ten clones account for around an eighth of the sample.

As for this clonotype: What antigen it recognizes has not been identified. No quality values exist for individual bases; no much larger clone is one base distant.

The sample taken for sequencing was blood. The V and J segments used are TRBV9 and TRBJ2-3; no D gene call is confident. The TCR originated in a man under 40 in good health. The encoded CDR3 is CASSVLGAFSTDTQYF. The DNA reads as follows: TGTGCCAGCAGCGTTTTGGGCGCCTTTAGCACAGATACGCAGTATTTT. Where the CDR3 stops, the reference TRBV9 and TRBJ2-3 genes take over; the full variable domain is DSGVTQTPKHLITATGQRVTLRCSPRSGDLSVYWYQQSLDQGLQFLIQYYNGEERAKGNILERFSAQQFPDLHSELNLSSLELGDSALYFCASSVLGAFSTDTQYFGPGTRLTVL.